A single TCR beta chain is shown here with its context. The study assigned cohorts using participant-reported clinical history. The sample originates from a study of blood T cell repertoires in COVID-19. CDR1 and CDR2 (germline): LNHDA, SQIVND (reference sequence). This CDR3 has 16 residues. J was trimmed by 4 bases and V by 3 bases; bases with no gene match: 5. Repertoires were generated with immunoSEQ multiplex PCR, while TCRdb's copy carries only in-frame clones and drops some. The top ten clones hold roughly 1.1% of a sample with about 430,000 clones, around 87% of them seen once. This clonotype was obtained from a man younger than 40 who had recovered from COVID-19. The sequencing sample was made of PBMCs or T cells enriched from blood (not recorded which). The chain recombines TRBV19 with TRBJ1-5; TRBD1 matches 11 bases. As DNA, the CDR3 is TGTGCCAGTAGTATCCGGGACAGGGGGAGTAATCAGCCCCAGCATTTT. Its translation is CASSIRDRGSNQPQHF. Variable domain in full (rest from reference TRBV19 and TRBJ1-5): DGGITQSPKYLFRKEGQNVTLSCEQNLNHDAMYWYRQDPGQGLRLIYYSQIVNDFQKGDIAEGYSVSREKKESFPLTVTSAQKNPTAFYLCASSIRDRGSNQPQHFGDGTRLSIL.